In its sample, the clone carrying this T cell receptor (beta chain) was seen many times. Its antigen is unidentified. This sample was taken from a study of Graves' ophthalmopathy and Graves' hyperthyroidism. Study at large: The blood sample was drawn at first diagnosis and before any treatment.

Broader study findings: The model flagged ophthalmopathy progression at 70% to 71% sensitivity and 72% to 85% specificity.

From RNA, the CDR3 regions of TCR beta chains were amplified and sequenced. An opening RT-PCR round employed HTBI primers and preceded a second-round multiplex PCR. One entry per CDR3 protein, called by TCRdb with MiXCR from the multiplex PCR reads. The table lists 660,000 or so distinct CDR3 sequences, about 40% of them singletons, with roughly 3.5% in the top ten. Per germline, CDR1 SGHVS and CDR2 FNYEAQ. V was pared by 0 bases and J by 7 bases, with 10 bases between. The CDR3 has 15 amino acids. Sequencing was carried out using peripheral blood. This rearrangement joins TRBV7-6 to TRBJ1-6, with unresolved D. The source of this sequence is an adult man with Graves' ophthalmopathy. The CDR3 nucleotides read TGTGCCAGCAGCTTAGCTAGGACGGGAAATTCACCCCTCCACTTT. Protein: CASSLARTGNSPLHF.